This T cell receptor (beta chain) was sequenced during a study of CD8 T cells in Susac syndrome. After extraction with the RNeasy kit, about 0.45 to 1 ug of the RNA was reverse transcribed using random hexamers. The TCR beta CDR3 was amplified by immunoSEQ multiplex PCR across 54 Vbeta, 13 Jbeta. TCRdb re-called the immunoSEQ multiplex PCR reads through MiXCR, storing one row per CDR3 protein. There are under 550,000 distinct CDR3 sequences in the sample; approximately 85% occur only once, and roughly 0.11% lies in the top ten. The sequenced target, TCR beta, came from blood CD8+ and CD4+ T cells. While CD8+ and CD4+ T cells were isolated negatively, TEMRA cells were enriched by FACS. Notes on the study in general: It was acknowledged in the study that its TCR sequencing and HLA analysis involved a relatively small number of individuals.

A remark on this clonotype: Its specificity is not known.

This CDR3 has 14 amino acids. After removal of 1 base from V and 3 bases from J, the junction contained 1 base not matched to a gene. CDR1 and CDR2 from the germline V gene are GTSNPN and SVGIG (reference sequence). The sequencing sample was made of CD8+ T cells from PBMCs. The rearrangement uses TRBV30 and TRBJ2-1, with 9 bases lining up with TRBD1. This receptor was obtained from a human donor with multiple sclerosis. CDR3 amino acids: CAWSGQGGYNEQFF. CDR3 sequence (DNA): TGTGCCTGGAGTGGACAGGGGGGCTACAATGAGCAGTTCTTC.